These 16 T cell receptor beta chains were sequenced from one sample in a study of blood T cell repertoires in COVID-19. Sequencing used immunoSEQ multiplex PCR; TCRdb keeps in-frame clones, though not all of them. The repertoire holds roughly 140,000 clones, over 80% seen once, with 6.2% in the top ten. Input material: PBMCs or T cells enriched from blood (not recorded which). The receptors shown here come from a woman between 40 and 55 years old who had recovered from COVID-19.

V gene TRBV27 combines with J gene TRBJ1-1; D perhaps matches TRBD1 (5 bases). Trimming took 7 bases from V and 3 from J, leaving 18 bases between them. The CDR3 covers 15 residues. Germline values: CDR1 MNHEY, CDR2 SMNVEV (reference sequence). For the CDR3, the DNA is TGTGCCAGCAATTACCTCCACGCGGGGGACACTGAAGCTTTCTTT. This codes for CASNYLHAGDTEAFF.

The chain is built from TRBV7-9 and TRBJ2-1; TRBD2 agrees at 10 bases. With V trimmed by 3 bases and J by 0 bases, 5 bases remained unmatched. The V gene's germline CDR1 is SEHNR and CDR2 FQNEAQ (reference sequence). This CDR3 is 17 amino acids long. The CDR3 nucleotides are TGTGCCAGCAGCTTCAGGACTAGCGGCAGCTCCTACAATGAGCAGTTCTTC. It yields the protein CASSFRTSGSSYNEQFF.

Regarding this clone: Additional DNA sequences in this sample encode the identical CDR3. The genes are TRBV27 and TRBJ1-6; tentatively, D is TRBD1 (5 bases). The CDR3 has 14 amino acids. Germline assignment: CDR1 MNHEY and CDR2 SMNVEV (reference sequence). V dropped 2 bases and J dropped 6 bases, with 8 bases sitting between them. The CDR3 spells CASSLRGRNSPLHF. The CDR3, as DNA: TGTGCCAGCAGTTTAAGGGGTCGTAATTCACCCCTCCACTTT.

The chain has TRBV5-6 and TRBJ2-7; a weak D match, TRBD2 (6 bases). CDR3 length equals 14 residues. V was clipped by 1 base and J by 0 bases, with 8 bases between them. Germline values: CDR1 SGHDT, CDR2 YYEEEE. Written as DNA, the CDR3 is TGTGCCAGCAGCTTGTCCGGGAGCTCCTACGAGCAGTACTTC. This codes for CASSLSGSSYEQYF.

The rearrangement joins TRBV2 to TRBJ2-5, with TRBD2 identical over 8 bases. The germline gives CDR1 SNHLY, CDR2 FYNNEI. This CDR3 has 16 amino acids. V shed 6 bases, J shed 3 bases, and the junction held 12 bases outside the gene matches. The chain's CDR3 is CASRTRGGGPEETQYF. CDR3 nucleotide sequence: TGTGCCAGCAGGACCCGGGGGGGAGGGCCCGAAGAGACCCAGTACTTC.

This clone occurred a few times. The V gene is TRBV7-9, the J gene TRBJ2-7, with 9 bases fitting TRBD1. Per the germline V gene, CDR1 is SEHNR and CDR2 is FQNEAQ (reference sequence). There are 14 residues in the CDR3. Trimming took 6 bases from V and 5 from J; bases not matched to a gene: 8. In DNA, the CDR3 is TGTGCCAGCAGTTCCGGGACAGGGAACGACGAGCAGTACTTC. Translated, it gives CASSSGTGNDEQYF.

This rearrangement joins TRBV12-3 or TRBV12-4 to TRBJ2-2; D unclear. The CDR3 covers 13 residues. V was cut by 10 bases and J by 3 bases, with 12 bases left in between. Here the CDR3 DNA reads TGTGCCACCCGGGTCCCGGACACCGGGGAGCTGTTTTTT. Its protein product is CATRVPDTGELFF.

The chain is built from TRBV19 and TRBJ1-5, with 7 bases aligning to TRBD1. CDR1 is LNHDA and CDR2 is SQIVND in the germline V gene (reference sequence). The CDR3 has 15 residues. J gave up 5 bases and V 4 bases, and 8 bases lay outside the gene matches. CDR3 nucleotides: TGTGCCAGTAGTACGTTAACAGGGGCCTATCAGCCCCAGCATTTT. Its protein is CASSTLTGAYQPQHF.

V usage is TRBV29-1 and J usage is TRBJ2-5; D ambiguous. This CDR3 region has 14 residues. V was pared by 3 bases and J by 2 bases, with 13 bases between. Germline V lookup: CDR1 SQVTM, CDR2 ANQGSEA. DNA for the CDR3: TGCAGCGTTGATTTGGGCAGCCTACAAGAGACCCAGTACTTC. Its translation: CSVDLGSLQETQYF. Combining the CDR3 with reference TRBV29-1 and TRBJ2-5 gives the whole variable domain SAVISQKPSRDICQRGTSLTIQCQVDSQVTMMFWYRQQPGQSLTLIATANQGSEATYESGFVIDKFPISRPNLTFSTLTVSNMSPEDSSIYLCSVDLGSLQETQYFGPGTRLLVL.

The chain links TRBV7-9 to TRBJ2-3; TRBD2 aligns across 8 bases. V gave up 0 bases and J gave up 7 bases; unmatched junction bases: 12. Germline CDR1 and CDR2: SEHNR and FQNEAQ (reference sequence). The CDR3 length is 17 residues. CDR3 coding DNA: TGTGCCAGCAGCTTAGCGCGGGGGGCACAAGGTACACATACGCAGTATTTT. This gives the protein CASSLARGAQGTHTQYF.

The rearrangement joins TRBV27 to TRBJ1-1; no clear D. CDR3 length: 15 residues. V lost 0 bases and J 5 bases, leaving 13 bases between the germline ends. Germline loops: CDR1 MNHEY, CDR2 SMNVEV (reference sequence). CDR3 amino acids: CASSLSLWGGTEAFF. CDR3 coding DNA: TGTGCCAGCAGTTTATCACTTTGGGGAGGGACTGAAGCTTTCTTT.

J is TRBJ1-4 and V is TRBV18; 8 bases are a match to TRBD1. The V gene end was trimmed by 5 bases and the J gene end by 3 bases; junction bases not matched to a gene: 20. This CDR3 has 20 residues. CDR1 is KGHSH and CDR2 is LQKENI in the germline V gene. CDR3 in DNA: TGTGCCAGCTCAGCTTTTTTAACAGGGGGGGACCCCTCGTCTAATGAAAAACTGTTTTTT. Protein: CASSAFLTGGDPSSNEKLFF.

This clone has more than one count but fewer than ten. The rearrangement links TRBV29-1 to TRBJ1-1, with D unclear. CDR3 length equals 11 residues. V was cut by 2 bases and J by 1 base, with 2 bases left in between. Germline V gene sequence: CDR1 SQVTM, CDR2 ANQGSEA. This CDR3 reads CSVERNTEAFF. For the CDR3, the DNA is TGCAGCGTTGAACGGAACACTGAAGCTTTCTTT.

The chain combines TRBV7-9 with TRBJ2-5; TRBD2 agrees at 13 bases. The junction had 7 bases not matched to a gene; V was cut back by 5 bases and J by 4 bases. The germline CDR1 and CDR2 sequences are SEHNR and FQNEAQ (reference sequence). The CDR3 extends over 16 amino acids. CDR3 region: CASSLGLAGVGETQYF. The CDR3 coding sequence is TGTGCCAGCAGCCTCGGACTAGCGGGAGTGGGAGAGACCCAGTACTTC. The full variable domain, in which reference TRBV7-9 and TRBJ2-5 provide the parts outside the CDR3, is DTGVSQNPRHKITKRGQNVTFRCDPISEHNRLYWYRQTLGQGPEFLTYFQNEAQLEKSRLLSDRFSAERPKGSFSTLEIQRTEQGDSAMYLCASSLGLAGVGETQYFGPGTRLLVL.

This clone has a single count. The chain employs TRBV7-5 and TRBJ2-7; the table names TRBD2, a call not compared with the DNA. TRBV7-5 is a pseudogene. This CDR3 is 10 amino acids long. This CDR3 reads CARSRDEQYF. The DNA for the CDR3 is TGTGCCAGAAGTCGGGACGAGCAGTACTTC.

The chain combines TRBV10-3 with TRBJ1-1; no firm D call. The CDR3 length is 16 residues. The V end lost 0 bases, the J end lost 0 bases, and 11 bases lay between the germline ends. Germline assignment: CDR1 ENHRY and CDR2 SYGVKD. DNA of the CDR3: TGTGCCATCAGTGAGTCAGGACTGCTGCTGAACACTGAAGCTTTCTTT. This translates into CAISESGLLLNTEAFF.